The 9 T cell receptor beta chains listed next were all sequenced from one sample in a study of CD8 T cells in ankylosing spondylitis. Whole-study results and caveats: It appeared that ankylosing spondylitis blood was characterized by a TCR beta motif of several highly homologous variants.

No antigen is known for these receptors. A single record per CDR3 protein comes from TCRdb applying MiXCR to the 5' RACE reads. The sample carries 300,000 to 400,000 distinct CDR3 sequences, about a fifth recorded once. Sequencing used blood, either unsorted or a sorted T cell fraction (not recorded which). These receptor sequences come from a male donor with ankylosing spondylitis.

This clonotype was observed a few times. The chain joins TRBV3-1 to TRBJ1-5, with D unclear. This CDR3 has 12 residues. Trimming shortened V by 0 bases and J by 9 bases, and 6 bases separated the two germline ends. Per germline, CDR1 LGHDT and CDR2 YNNKEL (reference sequence). CDR3: CASSQDGRPQHF. For the CDR3, the DNA is TGTGCCAGCAGCCAAGATGGCCGGCCCCAGCATTTT.

There are a few counts of this clonotype. The chain has TRBV2 and TRBJ2-2; D call uncertain. This CDR3 is 13 amino acids long. Germline V gene data show CDR1 as SNHLY and CDR2 as FYNNEI. The ends were cut back, 4 bases at V and 4 bases at J, with 7 bases in the middle. CDR3 loop: CASSGEVTGELFF. The CDR3 nucleotides read TGTGCCAGCAGTGGAGAGGTCACCGGGGAGCTGTTTTTT. Full variable domain (outside the CDR3, taken from reference TRBV2 and TRBJ2-2): EPEVTQTPSHQVTQMGQEVILRCVPISNHLYFYWYRQILGQKVEFLVSFYNNEISEKSEIFDDQFSVERPDGSNFTLKIRSTKLEDSAMYFCASSGEVTGELFFGEGSRLTVL.

This clonotype was seen more than once but under ten times. The genes are TRBV12-3 or TRBV12-4 and TRBJ2-5; perhaps TRBD1 as D (6 bases). V lost 3 bases and J lost 4, with 15 bases in between. The CDR3 is 15 residues long. CDR3 residues: CASSLGQGLLETQYF. The CDR3, as DNA: TGTGCCAGCAGTTTGGGGCAGGGGTTATTAGAGACCCAGTACTTC.

The chain carries TRBV2 and TRBJ2-7, with no clear D. Germline V CDR1 and CDR2: SNHLY, FYNNEI. This CDR3 has 13 residues. V was trimmed by 4 bases and J by 2 bases, leaving 9 bases between them. DNA for the CDR3: TGTGCCAGCAGTGGCGACACCACCTACGAGCAGTACTTC. Amino acid sequence: CASSGDTTYEQYF.

For the CDR3, the DNA is TGCGCCAGCAGCTTGGCCTTGAGGGGGGCCGGTCGCATGAACACTGAAGCTTTCTTT. This translates into CASSLALRGAGRMNTEAFF. The chain is built from TRBV5-1 and TRBJ1-1, with a possible D match to TRBD1 (6 bases). The CDR3 is 19 residues long. Germline assignment: CDR1 SGHRS and CDR2 YFSETQ. The V gene lost 0 bases and the J gene lost 0 bases, with 21 bases spanning the gap. Variable domain in full (rest from reference TRBV5-1 and TRBJ1-1): KAGVTQTPRYLIKTRGQQVTLSCSPISGHRSVSWYQQTPGQGLQFLFEYFSETQRNKGNFPGRFSGRQFSNSRSEMNVSTLELGDSALYLCASSLALRGAGRMNTEAFFGQGTRLTVV.

The rearrangement joins TRBV5-1 to TRBJ2-2; no firm D call. Germline V gene sequence: CDR1 SGHRS, CDR2 YFSETQ. The CDR3 spans 14 residues. Trimming took 4 bases from V and 4 from J, leaving 11 bases between them. The CDR3 nucleotides read TGCGCCAGCAGCAACCGGGCAACCACCGGGGAGCTGTTTTTT. Translation: CASSNRATTGELFF. Combining the CDR3 with reference TRBV5-1 and TRBJ2-2 gives the whole variable domain KAGVTQTPRYLIKTRGQQVTLSCSPISGHRSVSWYQQTPGQGLQFLFEYFSETQRNKGNFPGRFSGRQFSNSRSEMNVSTLELGDSALYLCASSNRATTGELFFGEGSRLTVL.

In this sample, this clonotype turned up a few times. This rearrangement joins TRBV20-1 to TRBJ2-1, with D unresolved. V was pared by 4 bases and J by 3 bases, with 7 bases between. This CDR3 region has 12 residues. Germline assignment: CDR1 DFQATT and CDR2 SNEGSKA (reference sequence). CDR3 region: CSATRDYNEQFF. The DNA for the CDR3 is TGCAGTGCTACTAGGGACTACAATGAGCAGTTCTTC.

The genes are TRBV9 and TRBJ1-1; no firm D call. Between the trimmed V and J ends, which lost 4 bases and 0 bases, there was a span of 10 bases. Germline assignment: CDR1 SGDLS and CDR2 YYNGEE. The CDR3 is 14 residues long. The CDR3 nucleotides read TGTGCCAGCAGCACCACCCTAATGAACACTGAAGCTTTCTTT. Its protein is CASSTTLMNTEAFF.

The CDR3 DNA reads as TGTGCCAGCGGAGCGGGAGGGCCTACGTATACGCAGTATTTT. Residues: CASGAGGPTYTQYF. The rearrangement joins TRBV2 to TRBJ2-3, with 10 bases matching TRBD2. J was trimmed by 7 bases and V by 8 bases; bases with no gene match: 9. In germline, CDR1 is SNHLY, CDR2 FYNNEI. This CDR3 is built from 14 residues.